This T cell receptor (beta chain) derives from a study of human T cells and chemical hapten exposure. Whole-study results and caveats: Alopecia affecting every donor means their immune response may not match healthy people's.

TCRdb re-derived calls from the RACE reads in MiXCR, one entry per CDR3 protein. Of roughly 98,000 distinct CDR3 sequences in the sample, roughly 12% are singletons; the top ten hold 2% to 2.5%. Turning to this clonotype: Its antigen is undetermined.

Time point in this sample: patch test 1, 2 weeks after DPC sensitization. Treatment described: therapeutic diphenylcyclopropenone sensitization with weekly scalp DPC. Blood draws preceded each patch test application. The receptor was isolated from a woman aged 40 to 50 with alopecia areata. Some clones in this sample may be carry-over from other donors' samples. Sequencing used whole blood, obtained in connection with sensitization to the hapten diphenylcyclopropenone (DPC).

In DNA form, the CDR3 reads TGTGCCAGCTCACTAATAAACCGGGACAGCTCTAACTATGGCTACACCTTC. Amino acid sequence: CASSLINRDSSNYGYTF. This chain uses TRBV18 with TRBJ1-2; 7 bases fit TRBD1. The V gene's germline CDR1 is KGHSH and CDR2 LQKENI. The CDR3 covers 17 residues. J lost 0 bases, V lost 4 bases, and 11 bases had no gene match.